A single sample gave rise to the 28 T cell receptor beta chains below, sequenced in a study of T cells after yellow fever vaccination. TCRdb analysed the 5' RACE reads with MiXCR anew, one entry per CDR3 protein. The sample lists a few hundred thousand distinct CDR3 sequences, roughly 19% occurring once. Sequencing used PBMCs, obtained 15 days after the yellow fever booster vaccination. The receptors were gathered from a man aged 25 to 40 who received the YFV17D yellow fever vaccine.

This clonotype was observed many times. The chain combines TRBV7-2 with TRBJ2-7; D remains unclear. From germline, CDR1 is SGHTA and CDR2 FQGNSA. Trimming pared 6 bases from V and 6 bases from J, leaving 15 bases between. The CDR3 contains 13 residues. CDR3 region: CASSLQNGFEQYF. Written as DNA, the CDR3 is TGTGCCAGCAGTCTACAAAATGGTTTCGAGCAGTACTTC. The entire variable domain, with the rest obtained from reference TRBV7-2 and TRBJ2-7, is as follows: GAGVSQSPSNKVTEKGKDVELRCDPISGHTALYWYRQSLGQGLEFLIYFQGNSAPDKSGLPSDRFSAERTGGSVSTLTIQRTQQEDSAVYLCASSLQNGFEQYFGPGTRLTVT.

This clonotype was picked up many times. The CDR3 DNA reads TGTGCCAGCAGCCCGCAAATTGTTCTAGGCAATGAGCAGTTCTTC. Translation: CASSPQIVLGNEQFF. The genes are TRBV7-8 and TRBJ2-1; D is unclear. In germline, CDR1 is SGHVS, CDR2 FQNEAQ. The CDR3 runs to 15 residues. The ends were cut back, 5 bases at V and 6 bases at J, with 17 bases in the middle.

This chain uses TRBV29-1 with TRBJ2-3; TRBD2 aligns across 9 bases. Losses at the gene ends were 6 bases for V and 8 bases for J; bases not matched to a gene: 9. The CDR3 covers 13 residues. Germline V gives CDR1 SQVTM, CDR2 ANQGSEA. The CDR3 coding sequence is TGCAGCGTCCTTGCAGCGGGAGGCCTTACGCAGTATTTT. Amino acids: CSVLAAGGLTQYF.

The chain carries TRBV5-4 and TRBJ2-1, with TRBD1 identical over 10 bases. V gave up 0 bases and J gave up 10 bases; unmatched junction bases: 7. Germline CDR1 SGHNT, CDR2 YYREEE (reference sequence). The CDR3 has 15 residues. The DNA for the CDR3 is TGTGCCAGCAGCTTGGAAATGACAGGGGGCGAGGAGCAGTTCTTC. It yields the protein CASSLEMTGGEEQFF.

The genes are TRBV6-2 or TRBV6-3 and TRBJ2-2, with 9 bases matching TRBD2. Germline CDR1 and CDR2: MNHEY and SVGEGT. The CDR3 sequence is 18 residues long. The V gene end was trimmed by 4 bases and the J gene end by 2 bases; junction bases not matched to a gene: 11. CDR3 sequence: CASSFMVSGRFNTGELFF. The CDR3 DNA follows: TGTGCCAGCAGTTTCATGGTTAGCGGGAGATTCAACACCGGGGAGCTGTTTTTT.

This clonotype was seen only a few times. This chain links TRBV15 with TRBJ2-7; D is perhaps TRBD1 (5 bases). V shed 4 bases and J shed 4 bases, with 20 bases lying between them. This CDR3 has 16 residues. Germline V CDR1 and CDR2: LNHNV, YYDKDF (reference sequence). The CDR3 region is CATSTSWWAQGYEQYF. The CDR3 bases are TGTGCCACCAGCACCTCTTGGTGGGCGCAGGGTTACGAGCAGTACTTC.

Only a few counts were recorded for this clonotype. The genes are TRBV29-1 and TRBJ1-1; D gene uncertain. This CDR3 region has 13 residues. Trimming removed 4 bases at V and 3 bases at J, with 12 bases between. Germline CDR1 is SQVTM and CDR2 is ANQGSEA. The CDR3 nucleotides read TGCAGCGTTGCCCTTACCCGGGACACTGAAGCTTTCTTT. Translating gives CSVALTRDTEAFF.

V gene TRBV12-3 or TRBV12-4 combines with J gene TRBJ2-2, with D perhaps given as TRBD1 or TRBD2 (5 bases each). Trimming took off 2 bases at V and 4 bases at J, with 14 bases between the two ends. The CDR3 is 16 amino acids. The CDR3 coding sequence is TGTGCCAGCAGTTTACGTTCCGGGGCCGTCACCGGGGAGCTGTTTTTT. This translates into CASSLRSGAVTGELFF.

Worth noting for this clonotype: With a much larger clone just one base away, this may be a read error. The rearrangement joins TRBV12-3 or TRBV12-4 to TRBJ2-7; D call uncertain. This CDR3 region has 12 residues. Written as DNA, the CDR3 is TGTGCCAGCAGTTTAGCCGGCGGCGAGGAGTACTTC. Protein sequence: CASSLAGGEEYF.

V and J are TRBV2 and TRBJ2-5; no clear D. Germline values: CDR1 SNHLY, CDR2 FYNNEI. The CDR3 is made up of 11 amino acids. V lost 8 bases, J lost 5 bases, and 9 bases lay in between. This CDR3 reads CASYLGETQYF. CDR3 in DNA: TGTGCCAGCTACCTCGGGGAGACCCAGTACTTC.

V and J are TRBV27 and TRBJ2-1; 8 bases match TRBD2. V lost 5 bases, J lost 7 bases, and 25 bases stayed unmatched. This CDR3 is built from 20 residues. The germline CDR1 and CDR2 sequences are MNHEY and SMNVEV (reference sequence). As DNA, the CDR3 is TGTGCCAGCAGTCTTCTGGGACTAGAGAATTCACTGGGACCGACAAATGAGCAGTTCTTC. Protein product: CASSLLGLENSLGPTNEQFF.

The gene calls are TRBV18 and TRBJ1-3; TRBD1 might be the D (6 bases). CDR3 length equals 14 residues. The germline CDR1 and CDR2 sequences are KGHSH and LQKENI. With 3 bases removed from V and 8 bases from J, the gap between germline ends came to 14 bases. CDR3 sequence: CASSPGTPGDTIYF. In DNA form, the CDR3 reads TGTGCCAGCTCACCCGGGACACCCGGAGACACCATATATTTT.

As DNA, the CDR3 is TGTGCCAGCAGCTTTTGGACTACCAACACCGGGGAGCTGTTTTTT. Protein: CASSFWTTNTGELFF. The chain recombines TRBV5-5 with TRBJ2-2; maybe TRBD2 (6 bases). This CDR3 contains 15 residues. Trimming pared 2 bases from V and 2 bases from J, leaving 10 bases between. CDR1 SGHKS and CDR2 YYEKEE come from the germline V gene (reference sequence).

The V gene is TRBV27, the J gene TRBJ1-5, with D tentatively TRBD1 (6 bases). Germline V gives CDR1 MNHEY, CDR2 SMNVEV (reference sequence). The ends were cut back, 0 bases at V and 6 bases at J, with 12 bases in the middle. The CDR3 is made up of 15 amino acids. The CDR3 DNA reads TGTGCCAGCAGTTTATCGTACAGGGTAGGTCAGCCCCAGCATTTT. Amino acids: CASSLSYRVGQPQHF.

This clonotype was detected ten times or more. In DNA form, the CDR3 reads TGTGCCAGCAGCCAAGACGGCACAGGATTAAACACTGAAGCTTTCTTT. Encoded protein: CASSQDGTGLNTEAFF. This chain joins TRBV4-2 and TRBJ1-1, with D possibly being TRBD1 (5 bases). Trimming stripped 0 bases from V and 2 bases from J, with 13 bases between. CDR3 length equals 16 residues. Germline-derived CDR1 and CDR2 are LGHNA and YNFKEQ.

This clonotype was counted a few times. CDR3 nucleotide sequence: TGCAGCGGGGTACAGGGGGACTATGGCTACACCTTC. Protein sequence: CSGVQGDYGYTF. The chain uses TRBV29-1 and TRBJ1-2, with 8 bases aligning to TRBD1. Looked up from germline, CDR1 is SQVTM and CDR2 is ANQGSEA. With 7 bases clipped from V and 3 bases from J, the junction kept 4 bases outside the gene matches. The CDR3 runs 12 residues.

The CDR3 DNA follows: TGCGCCAGCAGCTTGGCGTCTAGCGGGAGGCCCGGGTCTGGGGAGCTGTTTTTT. Translation: CASSLASSGRPGSGELFF. This chain connects TRBV5-1 to TRBJ2-2; TRBD2 matches 11 bases. The CDR3 runs 18 residues. Germline-derived CDR1 and CDR2 are SGHRS and YFSETQ. Trimming removed 0 bases from V and 8 bases from J; junction bases left unmatched: 12.

This clonotype came up a few times. The rearrangement links TRBV5-1 to TRBJ2-7, with 12 bases aligning to TRBD1. There are 17 residues in the CDR3. The V gene's germline CDR1 is SGHRS and CDR2 YFSETQ. The V and J ends lost 4 bases and 4 bases, in that order; junction bases with no gene match: 12. The CDR3 region has the DNA TGCGCCAGCAGCCCAAACGCCGGGACAGGGGGCTCTTACGAGCAGTACTTC. Its translation: CASSPNAGTGGSYEQYF.

The rearrangement links TRBV7-7 to TRBJ2-3; D remains ambiguous. V was pared by 2 bases and J by 6 bases, with 12 bases between. Germline V gene lookup returns CDR1 SSHAT and CDR2 FNYEAQ (reference sequence). This CDR3 comprises 14 residues. DNA for the CDR3: TGTGCCAGCAGCTTATCCTGGGTCAGCGATACGCAGTATTTT. Translation: CASSLSWVSDTQYF.

A few counts support this clonotype. The chain recombines TRBV6-2 or TRBV6-3 with TRBJ2-3, with 9 bases identical to TRBD2. J lost 4 bases, V lost 0 bases, and 2 bases had no gene match. The CDR3 covers 15 residues. CDR1 and CDR2 from the germline V gene are MNHEY and SVGEGT. CDR3 sequence reads: CASSYSGLASDTQYF. The CDR3 bases are TGTGCCAGCAGTTACTCGGGACTAGCCTCAGATACGCAGTATTTT.

The chain links TRBV12-3 or TRBV12-4 to TRBJ2-5, with a weak D call TRBD2 (5 bases). Trimming stripped 4 bases from V and 5 bases from J, with 14 bases between. This CDR3 comprises 14 residues. In DNA, the CDR3 is TGTGCCAGCAGTTATAAGACTACATTGGAGACCCAGTACTTC. Protein sequence: CASSYKTTLETQYF.

The CDR3 DNA is TGTGCCAGCAACGAAGGGACTTACCAAGAGACCCAGTACTTC. Amino acids: CASNEGTYQETQYF. The chain recombines TRBV2 with TRBJ2-5; a possible D gene is TRBD2 (6 bases). CDR1 is SNHLY, CDR2 FYNNEI, per germline. The CDR3 consists of 14 residues. Between the trimmed V and J ends, which lost 7 bases and 0 bases, there was a span of 12 bases.

This clonotype was seen only a few times. V usage is TRBV5-1 and J usage is TRBJ1-3; possible D gene TRBD1, 6 bases. Germline CDR1 is SGHRS and CDR2 is YFSETQ. The CDR3 extends over 15 amino acids. V lost 0 bases to trimming and J lost 0 bases, with 7 bases between them. The CDR3 DNA reads as TGCGCCAGCAGCTTGGGACAGGTCTCTGGAAACACCATATATTTT. Protein: CASSLGQVSGNTIYF.

The genes are TRBV20-1 and TRBJ2-7; possible D gene TRBD2, 6 bases. Trimming pared 0 bases from V and 4 bases from J, leaving 10 bases between. Per germline, CDR1 DFQATT and CDR2 SNEGSKA (reference sequence). This CDR3 comprises 13 residues. The CDR3 DNA is TGCAGTGCTAGAGACCGGGACTTTTACGAGCAGTACTTC. Its translation: CSARDRDFYEQYF.

V gene TRBV7-2 combines with J gene TRBJ2-7; 7 nucleotides agree with TRBD1. The germline CDR1 and CDR2 sequences are SGHTA and FQGNSA. This CDR3 region has 15 residues. Unmatched junction bases numbered 9, after V lost 5 bases and J lost 2 bases. CDR3 in DNA: TGTGCCAGCAGCGATGTACACAGGGGTACCTACGAGCAGTACTTC. Its translation is CASSDVHRGTYEQYF. Full variable domain (remainder filled in from reference TRBV7-2 and TRBJ2-7): GAGVSQSPSNKVTEKGKDVELRCDPISGHTALYWYRQSLGQGLEFLIYFQGNSAPDKSGLPSDRFSAERTGGSVSTLTIQRTQQEDSAVYLCASSDVHRGTYEQYFGPGTRLTVT.

This clonotype came up a few times. The CDR3: CSRNRLAGGNEQFF. In DNA form, the CDR3 reads TGCAGCCGTAATCGGCTAGCGGGAGGTAATGAGCAGTTCTTC. J is TRBJ2-1 and V is TRBV20-1, with 11 bases aligning to TRBD2. The CDR3 runs to 14 residues. Germline assignment: CDR1 DFQATT and CDR2 SNEGSKA (reference sequence).

This chain links TRBV5-1 with TRBJ1-2, with D hard to call. V lost 0 bases to trimming and J lost 7 bases, with 16 bases between them. CDR3 length: 15 residues. The germline V gene encodes CDR1 SGHRS and CDR2 YFSETQ. The CDR3 DNA sequence: TGCGCCAGCAGCTTGGGCTCTCTTAGCGGAGGTGGCTACACCTTC. Its protein is CASSLGSLSGGGYTF.

The V call is TRBV9, the J call TRBJ2-1; D is ambiguous. There are 12 residues in the CDR3. Germline V CDR1 and CDR2: SGDLS, YYNGEE. V shed 4 bases and J shed 4 bases, with 6 bases lying between them. The CDR3 DNA reads as TGTGCCAGCAGCACCCGATACAATGAGCAGTTCTTC. Translation: CASSTRYNEQFF.